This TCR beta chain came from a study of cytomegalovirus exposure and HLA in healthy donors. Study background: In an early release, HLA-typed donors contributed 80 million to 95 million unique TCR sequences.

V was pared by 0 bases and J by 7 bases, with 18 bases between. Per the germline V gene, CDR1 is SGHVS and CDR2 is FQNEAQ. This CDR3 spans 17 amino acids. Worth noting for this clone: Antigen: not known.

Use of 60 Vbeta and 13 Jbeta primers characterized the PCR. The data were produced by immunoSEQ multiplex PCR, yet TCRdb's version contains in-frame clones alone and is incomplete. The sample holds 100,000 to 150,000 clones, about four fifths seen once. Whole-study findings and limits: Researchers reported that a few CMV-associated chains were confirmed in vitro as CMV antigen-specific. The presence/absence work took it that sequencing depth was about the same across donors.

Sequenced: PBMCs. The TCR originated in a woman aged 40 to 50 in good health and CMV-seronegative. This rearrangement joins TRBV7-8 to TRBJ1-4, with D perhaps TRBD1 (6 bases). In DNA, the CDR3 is TGTGCCAGCAGCTTAGCGCTTTTAAGGGGGAGGGTTGAAAAACTGTTTTTT. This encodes CASSLALLRGRVEKLFF.